These 3 T cell receptor beta chains were all obtained from the same sample, sequenced in a study of cytomegalovirus exposure and HLA in healthy donors. Primers for the PCR totalled 60 Vbeta and 13 Jbeta. The protocol was immunoSEQ multiplex PCR, while the TCRdb copy is restricted to in-frame clones and leaves out a portion. In the table there are about 82,000 clones, 65% to 85% of which are singletons. The sample comprised PBMCs. These receptors were taken from a man aged 50 to 59 in good health and CMV-seronegative.

There are a few counts of this clone. The chain uses TRBV10-1 and TRBJ1-3; D is unclear. Germline values: CDR1 WNHNN, CDR2 SYGVQD (reference sequence). Trimming shortened V by 4 bases and J by 5 bases, and 18 bases separated the two germline ends. This CDR3 has 16 residues. CDR3 amino acids: CASSGTVPPGRNTIYF. DNA for the CDR3: TGCGCCAGCAGTGGGACCGTGCCCCCCGGGAGAAACACCATATATTTT.

The genes are TRBV4-1 and TRBJ1-2; 7 bases are a match to TRBD1. This CDR3 is built from 13 residues. V was pared by 3 bases and J by 7 bases, with 5 bases of the junction left unmatched. Germline CDR1 reads MGHRA; CDR2 reads YSYEKL. CDR3 DNA: TGCGCCAGCAGCCAGGCCCCAGGGGGTGGCTACACCTTC. It is translated as CASSQAPGGGYTF.

J is TRBJ1-5 and V is TRBV6-6; D might be TRBD1 (5 bases). V was cut by 8 bases and J by 4 bases, with 15 bases left in between. CDR1 and CDR2 (germline): MNHNY, SVGAGI (reference sequence). The CDR3 has 14 amino acids. The CDR3 reads CASLTDRANQPQHF. The CDR3 bases are TGTGCCAGCCTGACCGACAGAGCTAATCAGCCCCAGCATTTT.